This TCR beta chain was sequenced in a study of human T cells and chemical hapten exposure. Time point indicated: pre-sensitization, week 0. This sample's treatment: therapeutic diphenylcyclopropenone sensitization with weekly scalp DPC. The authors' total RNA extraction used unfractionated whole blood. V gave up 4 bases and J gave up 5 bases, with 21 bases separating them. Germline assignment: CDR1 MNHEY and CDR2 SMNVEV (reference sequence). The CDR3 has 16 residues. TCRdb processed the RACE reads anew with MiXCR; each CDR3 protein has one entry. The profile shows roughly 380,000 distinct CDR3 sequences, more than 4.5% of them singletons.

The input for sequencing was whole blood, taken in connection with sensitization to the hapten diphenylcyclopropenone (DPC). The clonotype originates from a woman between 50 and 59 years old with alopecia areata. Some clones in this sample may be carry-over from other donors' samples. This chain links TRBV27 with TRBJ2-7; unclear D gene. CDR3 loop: CASSSTFGPPQDEQYF. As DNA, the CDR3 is TGTGCCAGCAGTTCCACATTCGGACCCCCCCAAGACGAGCAGTACTTC.